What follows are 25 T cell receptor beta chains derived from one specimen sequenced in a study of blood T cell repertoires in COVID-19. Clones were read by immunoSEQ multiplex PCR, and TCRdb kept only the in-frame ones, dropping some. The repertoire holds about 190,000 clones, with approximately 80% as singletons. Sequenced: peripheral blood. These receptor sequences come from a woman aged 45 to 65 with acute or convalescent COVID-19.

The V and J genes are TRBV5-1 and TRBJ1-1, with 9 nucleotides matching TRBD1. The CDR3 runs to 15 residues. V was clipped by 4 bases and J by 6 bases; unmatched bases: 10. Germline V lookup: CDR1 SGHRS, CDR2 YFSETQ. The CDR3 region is CASSTDRGVRAEAFF. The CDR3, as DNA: TGCGCCAGCAGCACTGACAGGGGGGTTAGGGCTGAAGCTTTCTTT.

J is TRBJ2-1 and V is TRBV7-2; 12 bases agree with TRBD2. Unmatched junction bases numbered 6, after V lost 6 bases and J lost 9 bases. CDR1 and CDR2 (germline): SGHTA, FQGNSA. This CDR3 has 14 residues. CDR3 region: CASRPSGGAFEQFF. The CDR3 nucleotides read TGTGCCAGCAGGCCTAGCGGGGGGGCGTTTGAGCAGTTCTTC.

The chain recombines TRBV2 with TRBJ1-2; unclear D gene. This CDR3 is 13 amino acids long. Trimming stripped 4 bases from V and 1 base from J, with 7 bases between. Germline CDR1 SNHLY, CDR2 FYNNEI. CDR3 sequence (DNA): TGTGCCAGCAGTGTAGAGGGTAACTATGGCTACACCTTC. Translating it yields CASSVEGNYGYTF. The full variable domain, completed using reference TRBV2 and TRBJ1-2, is EPEVTQTPSHQVTQMGQEVILRCVPISNHLYFYWYRQILGQKVEFLVSFYNNEISEKSEIFDDQFSVERPDGSNFTLKIRSTKLEDSAMYFCASSVEGNYGYTFGSGTRLTVV.

CDR3: CASRLVGGPKRDTQYF. Here the CDR3 DNA reads TGTGCCAGCAGGCTAGTGGGAGGGCCGAAACGGGATACGCAGTATTTT. The rearrangement links TRBV28 to TRBJ2-3, with 7 bases lining up with TRBD2. The CDR3 consists of 16 residues. The V gene's germline CDR1 is MDHEN and CDR2 SYDVKM. After removal of 6 bases from V and 6 bases from J, the junction contained 15 bases not matched to a gene.

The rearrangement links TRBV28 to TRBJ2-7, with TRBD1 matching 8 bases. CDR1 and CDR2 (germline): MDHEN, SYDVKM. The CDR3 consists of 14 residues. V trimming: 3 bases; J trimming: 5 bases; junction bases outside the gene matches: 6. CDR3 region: CASSFSGGNHEQYF. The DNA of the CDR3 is TGTGCCAGCAGTTTCTCAGGGGGCAATCACGAGCAGTACTTC. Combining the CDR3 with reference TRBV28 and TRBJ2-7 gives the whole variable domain DVKVTQSSRYLVKRTGEKVFLECVQDMDHENMFWYRQDPGLGLRLIYFSYDVKMKEKGDIPEGYSVSREKKERFSLILESASTNQTSMYLCASSFSGGNHEQYFGPGTRLTVT.

CDR3 in DNA: TGTGCCACCAGCCCCCAAGCGGGGGGGGAGCAGTACTTC. Amino acid sequence: CATSPQAGGEQYF. The V gene is TRBV15, the J gene TRBJ2-7, with 10 bases that match TRBD2. The CDR3 sequence is 13 residues long. Germline CDR1 reads LNHNV; CDR2 reads YYDKDF (reference sequence). The V segment lost 5 bases and the J segment 7 bases; nucleotides outside the gene matches: 5.

CDR3 region: CASSRIAGGLSEQYF. CDR3 in DNA: TGTGCCAGCAGCAGAATAGCGGGGGGGCTAAGCGAGCAGTACTTC. The V call is TRBV7-6, the J call TRBJ2-7; 11 bases line up with TRBD2. The CDR3 runs to 15 residues. With 5 bases clipped from V and 6 bases from J, the junction kept 9 bases outside the gene matches. Germline V gives CDR1 SGHVS, CDR2 FNYEAQ.

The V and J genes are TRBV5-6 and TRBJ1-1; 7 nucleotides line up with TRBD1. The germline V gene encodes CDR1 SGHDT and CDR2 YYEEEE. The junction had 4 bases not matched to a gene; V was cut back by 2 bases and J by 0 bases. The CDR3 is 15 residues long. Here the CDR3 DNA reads TGTGCCAGCAGCTTCCCACAGGGGATGAACACTGAAGCTTTCTTT. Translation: CASSFPQGMNTEAFF.

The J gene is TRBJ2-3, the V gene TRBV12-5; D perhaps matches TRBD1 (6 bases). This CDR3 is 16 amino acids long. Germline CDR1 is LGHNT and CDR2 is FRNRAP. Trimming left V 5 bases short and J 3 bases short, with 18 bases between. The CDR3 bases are TGTGCTAGTGGTCGCAGCAGGGGCCTCGAAACAGATACGCAGTATTTT. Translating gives CASGRSRGLETDTQYF.

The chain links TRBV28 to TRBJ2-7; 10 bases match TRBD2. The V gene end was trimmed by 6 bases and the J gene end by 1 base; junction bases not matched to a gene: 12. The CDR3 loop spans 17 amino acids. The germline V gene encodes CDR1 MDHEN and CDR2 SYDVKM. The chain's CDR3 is CASSQSKSGGASYEQYF. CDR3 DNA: TGTGCCAGCAGCCAGAGCAAAAGCGGGGGGGCGTCCTACGAGCAGTACTTC.

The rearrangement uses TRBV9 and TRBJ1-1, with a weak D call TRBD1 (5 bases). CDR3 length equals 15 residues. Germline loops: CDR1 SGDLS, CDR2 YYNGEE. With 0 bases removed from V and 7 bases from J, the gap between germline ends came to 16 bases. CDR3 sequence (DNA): TGTGCCAGCAGCGTAGCCGTTGGAGTGGGGCATGAAGCTTTCTTT. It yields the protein CASSVAVGVGHEAFF.

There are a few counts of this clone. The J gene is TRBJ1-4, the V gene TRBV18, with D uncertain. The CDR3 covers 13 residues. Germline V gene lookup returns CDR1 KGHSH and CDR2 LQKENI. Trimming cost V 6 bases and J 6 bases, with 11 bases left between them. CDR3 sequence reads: CASSRGSDEKLFF. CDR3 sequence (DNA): TGTGCCAGCTCTCGCGGTAGTGATGAAAAACTGTTTTTT.

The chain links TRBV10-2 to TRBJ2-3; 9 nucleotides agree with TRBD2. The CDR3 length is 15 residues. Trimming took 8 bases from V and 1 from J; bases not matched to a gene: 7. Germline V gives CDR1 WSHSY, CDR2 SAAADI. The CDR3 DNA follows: TGCGCCAGCGAGGAAGCGGGGGGACGCACAGATACGCAGTATTTT. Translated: CASEEAGGRTDTQYF.

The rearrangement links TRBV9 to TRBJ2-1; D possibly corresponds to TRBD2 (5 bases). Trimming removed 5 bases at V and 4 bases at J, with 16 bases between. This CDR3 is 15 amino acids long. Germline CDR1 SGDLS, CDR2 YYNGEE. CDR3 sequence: CASSFTGILYNEQFF. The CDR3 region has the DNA TGTGCCAGCAGTTTCACGGGGATACTATACAATGAGCAGTTCTTC.

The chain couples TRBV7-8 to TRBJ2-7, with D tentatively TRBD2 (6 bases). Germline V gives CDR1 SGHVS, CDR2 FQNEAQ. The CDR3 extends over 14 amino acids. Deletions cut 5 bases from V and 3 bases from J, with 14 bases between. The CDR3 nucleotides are TGTGCCAGCAGCCCTCAAGGAGGGAACTACGAGCAGTACTTC. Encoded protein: CASSPQGGNYEQYF.

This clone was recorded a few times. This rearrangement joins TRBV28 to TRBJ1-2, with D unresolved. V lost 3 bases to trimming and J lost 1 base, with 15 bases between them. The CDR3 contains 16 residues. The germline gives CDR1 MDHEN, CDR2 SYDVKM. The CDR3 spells CASSLPTLNFNYGYTF. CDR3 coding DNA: TGTGCCAGCAGTTTGCCGACACTGAACTTTAACTATGGCTACACCTTC.

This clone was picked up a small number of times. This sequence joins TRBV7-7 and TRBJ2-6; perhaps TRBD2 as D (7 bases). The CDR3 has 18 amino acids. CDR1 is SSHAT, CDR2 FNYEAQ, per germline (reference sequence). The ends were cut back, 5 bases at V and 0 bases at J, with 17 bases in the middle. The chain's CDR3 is CASSPGGGWVSGANVLTF. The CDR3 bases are TGTGCCAGCAGCCCCGGCGGGGGCTGGGTCTCTGGGGCCAACGTCCTGACTTTC.

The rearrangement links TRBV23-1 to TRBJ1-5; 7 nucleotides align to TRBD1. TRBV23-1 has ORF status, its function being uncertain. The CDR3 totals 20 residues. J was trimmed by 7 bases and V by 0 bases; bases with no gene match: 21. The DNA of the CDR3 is TGCGCCAGCAGTCAATCTTCCCGACCCAGCCCACAGGGGTCAAAACAGCCCCAGCATTTT. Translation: CASSQSSRPSPQGSKQPQHF.

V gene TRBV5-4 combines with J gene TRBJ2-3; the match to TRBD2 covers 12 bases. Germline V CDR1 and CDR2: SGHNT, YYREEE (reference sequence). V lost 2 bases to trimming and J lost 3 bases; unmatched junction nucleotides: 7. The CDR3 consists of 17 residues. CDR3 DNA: TGTGCCAGCAGCTTTTTGACTAGCGGGAGTGGGACAGATACGCAGTATTTT. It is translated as CASSFLTSGSGTDTQYF.

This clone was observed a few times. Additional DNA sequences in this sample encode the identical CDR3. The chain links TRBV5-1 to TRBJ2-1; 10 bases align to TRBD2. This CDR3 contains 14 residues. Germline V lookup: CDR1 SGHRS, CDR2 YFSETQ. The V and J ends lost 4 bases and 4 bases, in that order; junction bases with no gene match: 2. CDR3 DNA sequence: TGCGCCAGCAGCCCTAGCGGGGGTTACAATGAGCAGTTCTTC. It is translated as CASSPSGGYNEQFF. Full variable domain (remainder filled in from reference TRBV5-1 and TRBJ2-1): KAGVTQTPRYLIKTRGQQVTLSCSPISGHRSVSWYQQTPGQGLQFLFEYFSETQRNKGNFPGRFSGRQFSNSRSEMNVSTLELGDSALYLCASSPSGGYNEQFFGPGTRLTVL.

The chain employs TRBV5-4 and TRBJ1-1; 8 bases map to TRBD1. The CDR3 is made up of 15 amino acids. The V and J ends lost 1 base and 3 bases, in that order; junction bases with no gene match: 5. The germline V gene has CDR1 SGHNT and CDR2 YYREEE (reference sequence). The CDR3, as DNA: TGTGCCAGCAGCTTGAAGACAGGGGTTTACACTGAAGCTTTCTTT. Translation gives CASSLKTGVYTEAFF. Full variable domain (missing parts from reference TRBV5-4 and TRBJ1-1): ETGVTQSPTHLIKTRGQQVTLRCSSQSGHNTVSWYQQALGQGPQFIFQYYREEENGRGNFPPRFSGLQFPNYSSELNVNALELDDSALYLCASSLKTGVYTEAFFGQGTRLTVV.

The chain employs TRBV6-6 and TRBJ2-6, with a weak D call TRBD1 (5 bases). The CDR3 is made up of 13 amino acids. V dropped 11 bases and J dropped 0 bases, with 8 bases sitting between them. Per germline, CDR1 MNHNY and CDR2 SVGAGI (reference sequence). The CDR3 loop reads CAGQNSGANVLTF. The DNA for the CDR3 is TGTGCCGGACAAAACTCTGGGGCCAACGTCCTGACTTTC.

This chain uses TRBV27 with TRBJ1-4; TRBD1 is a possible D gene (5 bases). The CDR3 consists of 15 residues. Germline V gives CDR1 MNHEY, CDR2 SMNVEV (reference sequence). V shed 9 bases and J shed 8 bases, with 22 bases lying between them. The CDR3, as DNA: TGTGCCAGTACTTCTCTCGGCCAGGGAGGCGAAAAACTGTTTTTT. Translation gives CASTSLGQGGEKLFF.

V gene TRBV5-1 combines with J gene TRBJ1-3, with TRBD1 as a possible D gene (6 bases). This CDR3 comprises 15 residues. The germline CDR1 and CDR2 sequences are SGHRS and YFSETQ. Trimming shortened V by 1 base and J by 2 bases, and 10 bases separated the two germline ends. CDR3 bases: TGCGCCAGCAGCTTGAATCAGGGGCCTGGAAACACCATATATTTT. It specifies CASSLNQGPGNTIYF.

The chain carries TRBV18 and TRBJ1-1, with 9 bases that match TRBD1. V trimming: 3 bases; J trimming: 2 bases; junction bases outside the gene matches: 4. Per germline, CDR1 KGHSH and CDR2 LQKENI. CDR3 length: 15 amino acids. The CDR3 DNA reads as TGTGCCAGCTCACCGGGACAGGGAGGAAACACTGAAGCTTTCTTT. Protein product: CASSPGQGGNTEAFF.